The 3 T cell receptor beta chains in this list originate from one sample, sequenced in a study of T cell repertoires in cytomegalovirus infection. From the reads, TCRdb called clonotypes with MiXCR, one entry per CDR3 protein. The profile shows 150,000 to 200,000 distinct CDR3 sequences, about 30% of them singletons. The sequenced material came from PBMCs. The receptors stem from a human donor in good health (CMV status not recorded). Some clones in this sample may be carry-over from other donors' samples.

The chain combines TRBV28 with TRBJ1-1; 9 bases match TRBD1. CDR1 and CDR2 (germline): MDHEN, SYDVKM. There are 15 residues in the CDR3. J was trimmed by 1 base and V by 6 bases; bases with no gene match: 6. CDR3 loop: CASRRNRGRNTEAFF. Here the CDR3 DNA reads TGTGCCAGCAGACGTAACAGGGGGCGGAACACTGAAGCTTTCTTT.

V is TRBV7-2 and J is TRBJ1-2; a possible D gene is TRBD1 (6 bases). Germline loops: CDR1 SGHTA, CDR2 FQGNSA. The CDR3 is made up of 15 amino acids. With 2 bases removed from V and 7 bases from J, the gap between germline ends came to 17 bases. The CDR3 loop reads CASSLSRTARPGYTF. CDR3 bases: TGTGCCAGCAGCTTAAGTAGGACAGCCCGTCCTGGCTACACCTTC.

V gene TRBV7-2 combines with J gene TRBJ1-2; D remains ambiguous. The germline CDR1 and CDR2 sequences are SGHTA and FQGNSA. This CDR3 spans 17 amino acids. The V gene lost 2 bases and the J gene lost 2 bases, with 18 bases spanning the gap. This chain's CDR3 is CASSLYSLGQQNYGYTF. DNA for the CDR3: TGTGCCAGCAGCTTATATTCCCTCGGGCAACAGAACTATGGCTACACCTTC.